The 9 T cell receptor beta chains below were found in one sample sequenced in a study of cytomegalovirus exposure and HLA in healthy donors. Both 60 Vbeta primers and 13 Jbeta primers went into the PCR. TCRdb keeps only in-frame clones here, not all; method: immunoSEQ multiplex PCR. The sample yields 85,000 to 130,000 clones, around 9.1% seen once. Material for sequencing was PBMCs. These receptor sequences come from a man aged 35 to 55 in good health and CMV-seropositive.

There are a few counts of this clone. This rearrangement joins TRBV2 to TRBJ2-2; 11 nucleotides align to TRBD2. Germline V CDR1 and CDR2: SNHLY, FYNNEI. This CDR3 region has 16 residues. Germline trimming cut 3 bases from V and 6 bases from J; bases unmatched to any gene: 6. The CDR3 DNA reads TGTGCCAGCAGTGATTCTACTAGCGGGAGTTCCGGGGAGCTGTTTTTT. Translated, it gives CASSDSTSGSSGELFF.

This clone has just a few counts. V is TRBV6-5 and J is TRBJ1-5; a possible D gene is TRBD1 (5 bases). There are 14 residues in the CDR3. V lost 7 bases, J lost 5 bases, and 15 bases lay in between. In germline, CDR1 is MNHEY, CDR2 SVGAGI. The DNA for the CDR3 is TGTGCCAGCACTCCCTTAGCGGGGGATCAGCCCCAGCATTTT. The encoded protein is CASTPLAGDQPQHF.

The chain has TRBV7-9 and TRBJ2-3; D perhaps matches TRBD2 (5 bases). Germline CDR1 is SEHNR and CDR2 is FQNEAQ (reference sequence). V dropped 4 bases and J dropped 2 bases, with 16 bases sitting between them. The CDR3 spans 16 residues. CDR3 coding DNA: TGTGCCAGCAGCTACCGGGGTTCGTCGTCCACAGATACGCAGTATTTT. This codes for CASSYRGSSSTDTQYF.

This clone was observed a handful of times. The chain carries TRBV19 and TRBJ2-7; D uncertain. The V end was cut by 4 bases, the J end by 2 bases, with 9 bases between. This CDR3 has 13 residues. CDR1 is LNHDA, CDR2 SQIVND, per germline (reference sequence). The DNA of the CDR3 is TGTGCCAGTAGTAGGCTTCCACCCTACGAGCAGTACTTC. Translated: CASSRLPPYEQYF.

This clone was counted only a few times. The same CDR3 also results from other DNA sequences found in this sample. The V call is TRBV6-4, the J call TRBJ2-3, with D tentatively TRBD2 (6 bases). With 0 bases removed from V and 0 bases from J, the gap between germline ends came to 7 bases. The germline V gene encodes CDR1 MRHNA and CDR2 SNTAGT. CDR3 length: 15 amino acids. The DNA for the CDR3 is TGTGCCAGCAGTGACTCAGCGGGTAGCACAGATACGCAGTATTTT. Protein sequence: CASSDSAGSTDTQYF.

V usage is TRBV6-5 and J usage is TRBJ1-1; D possibly corresponds to TRBD1 (5 bases). Trimming cost V 2 bases and J 1 base, with 5 bases left between them. This CDR3 contains 13 residues. Germline V lookup: CDR1 MNHEY, CDR2 SVGAGI. CDR3 residues: CASSYQGNTEAFF. As DNA, the CDR3 is TGTGCCAGCAGTTACCAGGGGAACACTGAAGCTTTCTTT.

About this clone itself: The same CDR3 can be traced to other DNA sequences in this sample. This chain uses TRBV5-1 with TRBJ2-7; 7 bases map to TRBD1. CDR1 and CDR2 from the germline V gene are SGHRS and YFSETQ. The CDR3 sequence is 13 residues long. With V trimmed by 4 bases and J by 3 bases, 4 bases remained unmatched. Written as DNA, the CDR3 is TGCGCCAGCAGCCTGGGACAGTTCTACGAGCAGTACTTC. It specifies CASSLGQFYEQYF.

J is TRBJ2-7 and V is TRBV5-1, with TRBD2 matching over 11 bases. Germline CDR1 SGHRS, CDR2 YFSETQ. After removal of 4 bases from V and 7 bases from J, the junction contained 7 bases not matched to a gene. The CDR3 length is 14 residues. CDR3 region: CASSRLAGSGEQYF. The CDR3 DNA reads TGCGCCAGCAGCCGACTAGCGGGATCGGGGGAGCAGTACTTC.

This clone appeared a few times. The gene calls are TRBV28 and TRBJ1-3; D unclear. Trimming cost V 3 bases and J 6 bases, with 9 bases left between them. The CDR3 contains 13 residues. Germline V gene data show CDR1 as MDHEN and CDR2 as SYDVKM. Here the CDR3 reads CASSFPELNTIYF. The DNA for the CDR3 is TGTGCCAGCAGTTTTCCGGAGTTAAACACCATATATTTT.